This T cell receptor (beta chain) emerged from a study of blood T cell repertoires in COVID-19. The wider study: Donors in the United States, Italy and Spain gave samples during acute or convalescent COVID-19. T cells, B-cell-depleted T cells, or PBMCs supplied cDNA or gDNA.

Methods used by the authors: Amplification of reference gene primers provided the estimated nucleated cell counts. The assay was immunoSEQ multiplex PCR, and TCRdb's table has in-frame clones only and misses some. V, J and clone size reflect that table, while D and trimming were determined from the DNA. Here the sample spans 200,000 to 250,000 clones, more than 75% being singletons. The ends were cut back, 4 bases at V and 6 bases at J, with 19 bases in the middle. Germline V gene data show CDR1 as SGHTA and CDR2 as FQGNSA. The CDR3 consists of 16 residues. The chain employs TRBV7-2 and TRBJ2-1; D might be TRBD2 (6 bases). This receptor was taken from a man aged 80 or over with acute or convalescent COVID-19. What was sequenced was peripheral blood. The CDR3 region has the DNA TGTGCCAGCAGCTCTCGGGAGAGACTAGGCCGCAATGAGCAGTTCTTC. This translates into CASSSRERLGRNEQFF.